This T cell receptor beta chain is drawn from a study of post-analysis software for immune sequencing data. Study-level information: The disease courses spanned relapsing-remitting, secondary progressive and progressive-relapsing forms of multiple sclerosis.

On this clonotype: Its antigen is unknown.

The authors incorporated unique molecular identifiers into the TCR beta cDNA libraries. The authors obtained 400,000 to 600,000 cDNA molecules from roughly 1.1 to 9.2 million T cells. TCRdb re-called the PCR reads with MiXCR, one entry per CDR3 protein. The table shows 500,000 to 600,000 distinct CDR3 sequences, with roughly 46% occurring only once. Germline V gives CDR1 SGHRS, CDR2 YFSETQ. CDR3 size: 16 residues. Study results and caveats: Significantly lower normalized Chao1 diversity was seen in multiple sclerosis patients than in controls. Roughly 5 TRBV segments (TRBV5-6, TRBV5-1 and TRBV20-1 among them) occurred more frequently in patients than in controls. Those samples that were prepared in the same batch co-clustered strongly by F measure.

Sequencing was done on a sample of blood. This sequence originates from a girl aged 5-17 years with multiple sclerosis. The J gene is TRBJ2-1, the V gene TRBV5-1; no definite D call. Near its end, the DNA agrees better with TRBJ2-7, so the J call may be wrong. The CDR3, as DNA: TGCGCCAGCAGCTTGGAGGTGGGGTTTTCCTACAATGAGCAGTACTTC. Its translation is CASSLEVGFSYNEQYF.